Listed here is a single T cell receptor beta chain. The sample belongs to a study of T cells in Graves' hyperthyroidism and ophthalmopathy. Germline CDR1 reads KGHSH; CDR2 reads LQKENI. CDR3 length: 14 residues. With 4 bases removed from V and 7 bases from J, the gap between germline ends came to 11 bases. What was amplified from RNA transcripts were TCR beta CDR3 regions. First-round RT-PCR with HTBI primers amplified the TCR CDR3 region. TCRdb reanalysed the multiplex PCR reads using MiXCR and keeps one entry per CDR3 protein. This repertoire shows around 280,000 distinct CDR3 sequences, roughly an eighth found once; its top ten account for around 8%.

The V and J genes are TRBV18 and TRBJ1-6; a weak D match, TRBD1 (6 bases). The clonotype originates from a woman aged 40-49 years with Graves' hyperthyroidism. The sample consisted of blood. The CDR3 sequence: CASSHRDPNSPLHF. CDR3 in DNA: TGTGCCAGCTCACACAGGGATCCCAATTCACCCCTCCACTTT.